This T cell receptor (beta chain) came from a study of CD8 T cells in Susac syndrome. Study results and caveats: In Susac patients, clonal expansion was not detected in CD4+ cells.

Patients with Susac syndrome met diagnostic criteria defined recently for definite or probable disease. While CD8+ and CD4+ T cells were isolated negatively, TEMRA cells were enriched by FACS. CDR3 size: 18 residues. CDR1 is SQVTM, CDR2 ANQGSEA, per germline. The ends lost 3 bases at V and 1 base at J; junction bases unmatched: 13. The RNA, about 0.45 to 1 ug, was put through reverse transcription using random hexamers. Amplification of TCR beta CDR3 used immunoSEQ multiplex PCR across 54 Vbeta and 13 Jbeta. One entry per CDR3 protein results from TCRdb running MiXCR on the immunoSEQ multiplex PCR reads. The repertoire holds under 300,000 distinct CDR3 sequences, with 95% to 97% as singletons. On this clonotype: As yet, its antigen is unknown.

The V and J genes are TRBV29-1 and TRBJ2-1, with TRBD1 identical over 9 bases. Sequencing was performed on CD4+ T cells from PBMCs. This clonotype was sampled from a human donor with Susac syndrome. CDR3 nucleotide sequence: TGCAGCGTTGATGTGCCGACAGGTGGGACAGGGTCCTACAATGAGCAGTTCTTC. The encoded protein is CSVDVPTGGTGSYNEQFF.